This T cell receptor (beta chain) was identified in a study of T cell responses to AZD1222 COVID-19 vaccine. The CDR3 spans 15 residues. V lost 4 bases, J lost 1 base, and 11 bases lay in between. The germline V gene encodes CDR1 LGHDT and CDR2 YNNKEL (reference sequence). Clones were sequenced by immunoSEQ multiplex PCR, and TCRdb holds only the in-frame ones, with some missing. The profile covers about 160,000 clones, with roughly nine tenths appearing a single time and 1.4% to 1.5% taken by the ten largest. The sample in question was peripheral blood, obtained on day 0 of AZD1222 vaccination. The sequence was collected from an adult in good health. V is TRBV3-1 (or the pseudogene TRBV3-2) and J is TRBJ2-1; D unclear. The CDR3 loop is CASSPALGSYNEQFF. CDR3 nucleotides: TGTGCCAGCAGCCCAGCCCTGGGGTCCTACAATGAGCAGTTCTTC.